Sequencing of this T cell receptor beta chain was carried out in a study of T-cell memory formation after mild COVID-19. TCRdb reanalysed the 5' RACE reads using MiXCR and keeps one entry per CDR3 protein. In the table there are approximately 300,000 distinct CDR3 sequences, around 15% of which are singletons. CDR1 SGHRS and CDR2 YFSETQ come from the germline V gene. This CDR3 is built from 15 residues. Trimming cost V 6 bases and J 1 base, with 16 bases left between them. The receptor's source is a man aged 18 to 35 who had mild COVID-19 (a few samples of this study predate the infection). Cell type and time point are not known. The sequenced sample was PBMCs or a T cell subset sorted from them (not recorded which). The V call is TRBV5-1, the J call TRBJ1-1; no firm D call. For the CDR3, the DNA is TGCGCCAGCACCACCTTGCCGGGAGCGAACACTGAAGCTTTCTTT. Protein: CASTTLPGANTEAFF.